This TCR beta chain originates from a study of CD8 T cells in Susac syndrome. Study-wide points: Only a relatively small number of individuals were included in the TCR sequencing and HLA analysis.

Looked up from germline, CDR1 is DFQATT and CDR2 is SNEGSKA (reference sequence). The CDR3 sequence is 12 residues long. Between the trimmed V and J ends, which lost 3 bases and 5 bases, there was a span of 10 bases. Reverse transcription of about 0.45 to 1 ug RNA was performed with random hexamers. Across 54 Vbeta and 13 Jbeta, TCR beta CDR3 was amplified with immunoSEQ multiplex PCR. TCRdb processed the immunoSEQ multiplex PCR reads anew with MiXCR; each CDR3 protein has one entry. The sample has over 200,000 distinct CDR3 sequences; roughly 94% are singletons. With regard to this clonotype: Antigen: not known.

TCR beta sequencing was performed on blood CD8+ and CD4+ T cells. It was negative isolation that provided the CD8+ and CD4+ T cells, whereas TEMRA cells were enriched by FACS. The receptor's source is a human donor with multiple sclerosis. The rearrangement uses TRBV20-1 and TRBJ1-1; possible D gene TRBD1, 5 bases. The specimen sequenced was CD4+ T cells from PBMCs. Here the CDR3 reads CSASRRGTEAFF. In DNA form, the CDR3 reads TGCAGTGCTAGCCGGAGGGGAACTGAAGCTTTCTTT.